The 14 T cell receptor beta chains given below trace back to one sample, sequenced in a study of Ad26.COV2.S vaccination and SARS-CoV-2 variants. The assay was immunoSEQ multiplex PCR, and TCRdb's table has in-frame clones only and misses some. The sample lists 200,000 to 300,000 clones, over 75% occurring once. This sample's treatment: 15 to 20 received Ad26.COV2.S at low or high dose, single or two shots; 5 received placebo; per-sample allocation not given. Following the first vaccine or placebo injection, samples were taken on day 63. The sequenced sample was peripheral blood, obtained in a trial of Ad26.COV2.S vaccine versus placebo. The receptors were sampled from a person aged 18-65 years who received the Ad26.COV2.S COVID-19 vaccine or a placebo.

V is TRBV5-8 and J is TRBJ2-3; tentative D call: TRBD2 (6 bases). Germline V lookup: CDR1 SGHTS, CDR2 YDEGEE. Between the trimmed V and J ends, which lost 2 bases and 0 bases, there was a span of 10 bases. The CDR3 contains 15 residues. The CDR3 DNA follows: TGTGCCAGCAGCTTAGGGGACTTAAGCACAGATACGCAGTATTTT. Its translation is CASSLGDLSTDTQYF.

V is TRBV10-3 and J is TRBJ1-2, with 12 bases lining up with TRBD1. This CDR3 is built from 18 residues. The J segment lost 1 base and the V segment lost 10 bases, leaving 16 bases of the junction unmatched. Per the germline V gene, CDR1 is ENHRY and CDR2 is SYGVKD. The CDR3 is CATGGTGGRAGVNYGYTF. The CDR3 nucleotides read TGTGCCACTGGAGGGACAGGGGGCCGGGCAGGGGTTAACTATGGCTACACCTTC.

This clone has just one count. V is TRBV4-1 and J is TRBJ2-3; 8 bases map to TRBD2. Unmatched junction bases numbered 5, after V lost 0 bases and J lost 3 bases. Germline V gives CDR1 MGHRA, CDR2 YSYEKL. The CDR3 is made up of 16 amino acids. The CDR3 loop reads CASSQDSRGRTDTQYF. As DNA, the CDR3 is TGCGCCAGCAGCCAAGATTCTCGCGGGAGGACAGATACGCAGTATTTT.

Only one count was recorded for this clone. This chain joins TRBV5-1 and TRBJ2-5, with D hard to call. V dropped 0 bases and J dropped 2 bases, with 14 bases sitting between them. The CDR3 sequence is 16 residues long. The germline V gene encodes CDR1 SGHRS and CDR2 YFSETQ. In nucleotides, the CDR3 is TGCGCCAGCAGCTTGGGACTTGGCCTCGGGCAAGAGACCCAGTACTTC. Amino acid sequence: CASSLGLGLGQETQYF.

The chain combines TRBV5-1 with TRBJ1-4; D gene ambiguous. V dropped 4 bases and J dropped 6 bases, with 10 bases sitting between them. The CDR3 loop spans 13 amino acids. CDR1 and CDR2 (germline): SGHRS, YFSETQ. The DNA for the CDR3 is TGCGCCAGCAGCGTGATGACCGATGAAAAACTGTTTTTT. Its translation is CASSVMTDEKLFF.

This rearrangement joins TRBV6-6 to TRBJ1-5; D gene uncertain. The CDR3 consists of 15 residues. The germline V gene encodes CDR1 MNHNY and CDR2 SVGAGI (reference sequence). The V end was cut by 0 bases, the J end by 1 base, with 7 bases between. CDR3 in amino acids: CASSYSAGSNQPQHF. The DNA for the CDR3 is TGTGCCAGCAGTTACTCGGCCGGGAGCAATCAGCCCCAGCATTTT.

In this sample, this clone turned up once. The rearrangement links TRBV10-3 to TRBJ2-5, with TRBD1 matching 8 bases. Germline-derived CDR1 and CDR2 are ENHRY and SYGVKD. V shed 2 bases, J shed 6 bases, and the junction held 8 bases outside the gene matches. The CDR3 is 15 amino acids. In nucleotides, the CDR3 is TGTGCCATCAGTGAGGGTGACAGGGGAACGCAGACCCAGTACTTC. Its protein product is CAISEGDRGTQTQYF.

This sequence joins TRBV4-1 and TRBJ1-4; no clear D gene. CDR1 MGHRA and CDR2 YSYEKL come from the germline V gene. V gave up 1 base and J gave up 7 bases, with 4 bases separating them. The CDR3 sequence is 12 residues long. Here the CDR3 reads CASSQVAEKLFF. CDR3 nucleotide sequence: TGCGCCAGCAGCCAAGTGGCTGAAAAACTGTTTTTT.

This clone was seen a few times. V and J are TRBV5-4 and TRBJ1-2, with D tentatively TRBD1 (5 bases). There are 15 residues in the CDR3. V was cut by 2 bases and J by 0 bases, with 11 bases left in between. Germline CDR1 and CDR2: SGHNT and YYREEE (reference sequence). CDR3 coding DNA: TGTGCCAGCAGCTTAGGAGGGGCCACTAACTATGGCTACACCTTC. This encodes CASSLGGATNYGYTF.

This chain links TRBV7-2 with TRBJ1-1; D is uncertain. Trimming pared 3 bases from V and 5 bases from J, leaving 10 bases between. This CDR3 has 13 amino acids. Germline V gives CDR1 SGHTA, CDR2 FQGNSA. The CDR3 nucleotides read TGTGCCAGCAGCTTGTCTTCTGGGACTGAAGCTTTCTTT. It specifies CASSLSSGTEAFF.

The rearrangement joins TRBV19 to TRBJ1-5; D uncertain. Germline CDR1 and CDR2: LNHDA and SQIVND (reference sequence). This CDR3 region has 16 residues. V lost 5 bases, J lost 1 base, and 15 bases lay in between. In DNA, the CDR3 is TGTGCCAGTAGTCTACACTTTGGCCTGAGCAATCAGCCCCAGCATTTT. It is translated as CASSLHFGLSNQPQHF.

The chain carries TRBV2 and TRBJ1-4; D might be TRBD1 (5 bases). The CDR3 runs to 13 residues. The V end lost 3 bases, the J end lost 12 bases, and 14 bases lay between the germline ends. CDR1 SNHLY and CDR2 FYNNEI come from the germline V gene. As DNA, the CDR3 is TGTGCCAGCAGTGAGTCTTACTCCAGGGAACTGTTTTTT. It is translated as CASSESYSRELFF.

The J gene is TRBJ2-5, the V gene TRBV7-3; 7 bases are shared with TRBD2. The CDR3 is 16 residues long. Germline V CDR1 and CDR2: SGHTA, FQGTGA. Trimming took 5 bases from V and 4 from J; bases not matched to a gene: 13. For the CDR3, the DNA is TGTGCCAGCAGCCCCGCCGTCGGGGGGAGGAGAGAGACCCAGTACTTC. Translated, it gives CASSPAVGGRRETQYF.

The chain joins TRBV7-2 to TRBJ2-1; D is perhaps TRBD2 (6 bases). The V end was cut by 7 bases, the J end by 2 bases, with 15 bases between. The CDR3 is 15 amino acids. From germline, CDR1 is SGHTA and CDR2 FQGNSA. The CDR3 bases are TGTGCCAGCACCGCGGGGCCTTTACCCTACAATGAGCAGTTCTTC. Translated, it gives CASTAGPLPYNEQFF.